The present T cell receptor beta chain was sequenced within a study of blood T cell repertoires in COVID-19 (dated by TCRdb to 2018 to 2020). Turning to the overall study: Samples covering the acute and convalescent phases of COVID-19 were provided by collaborators in the United States, Italy and Spain. The material from the prospective study consisted of cDNA or gDNA derived from T cells, B-cell-depleted T cells, or PBMCs. The dataset comprised deeply sampled blood TCRbeta repertoires from subjects exposed to, actively infected with, or recovered from COVID-19. A freely available public database, intended as a resource for researchers studying the immune response to SARS-CoV-2, is where the repertoires were released. Samples came from the ongoing ImmuneRACE study (first 160 participants) plus 1,254 subjects from 6 global collaborators. Nearly every sample came with metadata listing a de-identified subject ID, COVID-19 status, age in years and sex. Where available, HLA class I and class II types were obtained from metadata supplied by the sample provider rather than from assay-based typing. The paper as a whole reports these results and caveats: The amount of clinical and demographic metadata varied by source and participant and was provided uncurated.

TCRbeta CDR3 regions were amplified from genomic DNA by means of the immunoSEQ Assay, a bias-controlled multiplex PCR. The study's processing was this. Nucleated cell counts per sample were estimated from amplification of reference gene primers within the assay. To quantify the absolute abundance of each unique TCRbeta CDR3 rearrangement, sequence reads were collapsed and filtered. For each sample, productive Simpson clonality was calculated as the square root of Simpson's diversity index over productive rearrangements. TCRdb stores this immuneACCESS table with in-frame sequences only. Part of the clones is absent; in the studies checked, under half of the shortfall reflects unresolved V genes, and no reason is known for the rest. The V and J calls and clone size were taken over from that table, and D and trimming were inferred from the DNA. Present in this sample are about 270,000 clones, about 85% of which were seen just once. Of the sample, about 4% falls within the top ten clones.

This clone was observed a few times. This receptor's antigen is unknown. Base qualities were left out, and no much larger clone turns up one base away. Trimming at the junction amounts to 1 base on V and 2 bases on J, and the germline ends lie 4 bases apart. The CDR3 has 13 amino acids, counting the end cysteine and phenylalanine. Only the CDR3 part of the read is kept: 39 bases, read in frame from the first base. The germline V gene encodes CDR1 SGHDN and CDR2 FVKESK. Another Seattle source contributed samples from volunteer blood donors who had recovered from COVID-19. The collaborating institutions used their own protocols to collect whole blood in K2EDTA tubes. For TCRbeta analysis, collaborators shipped samples as frozen whole blood, isolated PBMCs, or DNA extracted from either of those sample types.

The TCR was taken from a man aged 60-69 years who had recovered from COVID-19. The rearrangement joined TRBV14 to TRBJ2-3, with no reliable assignment of the D segment. The material sequenced was peripheral blood. The sequenced DNA is TGTGCCAGCAGCCAAGTACTCACAGATACGCAGTATTTT. This translates into CASSQVLTDTQYF.